This TCR beta chain stems from a study of T cell repertoires in cytomegalovirus infection. Findings and caveats of the study: In two of eight donors, the top clonotype was HLA-C-restricted CMV-specific.

This clonotype was recorded a few times. Its specificity is not known. The CDR3 contains 14 residues. The V end lost 1 base, the J end lost 7 bases, and 8 bases lay between the germline ends. CDR1 SGHVS and CDR2 FQNEAQ come from the germline V gene. TCRdb reanalysed the reads using MiXCR and keeps one entry per CDR3 protein. The table includes roughly 990,000 distinct CDR3 sequences, 30% to 40% detected once. The source of this sequence is a human donor in good health (CMV status not recorded). Some clones in this sample may be carry-over from other donors' samples. This material consisted of cultured CD8+ T cells from PBMCs, taken from culture after CMV antigen stimulation. This sequence joins TRBV7-8 and TRBJ1-6; D not certain. The CDR3 loop reads CASSLDPRNSPLHF. The CDR3 nucleotides are TGTGCCAGCAGCTTAGACCCCAGGAATTCACCCCTCCACTTT.